These 32 T cell receptor beta chains originate from one sample sequenced in a study of T cell repertoires in cytomegalovirus infection. TCRdb used MiXCR to reprocess the reads, holding one entry per CDR3 protein. The repertoire holds about 360,000 distinct CDR3 sequences, 15% to 20% seen once, with approximately 10% in the top ten. Material for sequencing was PBMCs. Receptors originate from a human donor in good health (CMV status not recorded). Some clones in this sample may be carry-over from other donors' samples.

Concerning this clonotype: Being one base from a much bigger clone, this may be a read error. The chain carries TRBV7-2 and TRBJ2-5; no reliable D call. The V gene's germline CDR1 is SGHTA and CDR2 FQGNSA. V lost 6 bases and J lost 8, with 13 bases in between. The CDR3 runs 12 residues. The CDR3: CASSPSCTTQYF. The CDR3 region has the DNA TGTGCCAGCAGTCCATCCTGTACTACCCAGTACTTC. Using reference TRBV7-2 and TRBJ2-5 for the parts outside the CDR3, the full variable domain is GAGVSQSPSNKVTEKGKDVELRCDPISGHTALYWYRQSLGQGLEFLIYFQGNSAPDKSGLPSDRFSAERTGGSVSTLTIQRTQQEDSAVYLCASSPSCTTQYFGPGTRLLVL.

This clonotype has a count of ten or more. This chain joins TRBV12-3 or TRBV12-4 and TRBJ1-6; tentative D call: TRBD1 (5 bases). This CDR3 spans 14 amino acids. The V gene lost 3 bases and the J gene lost 2 bases, with 5 bases spanning the gap. The CDR3: CASSLGPYNSPLHF. In DNA form, the CDR3 reads TGTGCCAGCAGTTTGGGGCCCTATAATTCACCCCTCCACTTT.

Notes on this clonotype: A much larger clone is a single base away; this may be a read error. Lacking the conserved final phenylalanine or tryptophan, this CDR3 likely reflects a read error. The chain couples TRBV6-5 to TRBJ2-7; tentatively, D is TRBD1 (6 bases). The V end was cut by 5 bases, the J end by 4 bases, with 15 bases between. The germline gives CDR1 MNHEY, CDR2 SVGAGI. This CDR3 spans 14 amino acids. DNA for the CDR3: TGTGCCAGCAGTGAAGGCAGGGGTGGGTACGAGCAGTACCTC. Amino acid sequence: CASSEGRGGYEQYL.

The V call is TRBV19, the J call TRBJ2-2, with a tentative D call TRBD1 (6 bases). The CDR3 extends over 13 amino acids. The germline V and J ends were trimmed by 8 bases and 8 bases, with 15 bases remaining between them. Germline V gene sequence: CDR1 LNHDA, CDR2 SQIVND (reference sequence). Written as DNA, the CDR3 is TGTGCCAGTTCCAACAGGGCTACAGGGGAGCTGTTTTTT. It yields the protein CASSNRATGELFF.

In regard to this clonotype: Possible read error: a much larger clone is one base away. The chain carries TRBV11-2 and TRBJ2-1; D unresolved. The CDR3 totals 16 residues. CDR1 SGHAT and CDR2 FQNNGV come from the germline V gene. Trimming removed 4 bases from V and 4 bases from J, with 17 bases in between. Written as DNA, the CDR3 is TGTGCCAGCAGCTGCTTGAAGGCGTGGTCTTACAATGAGCAGTTCTTC. Translation: CASSCLKAWSYNEQFF. The entire variable domain, with the rest obtained from reference TRBV11-2 and TRBJ2-1, is as follows: EAGVAQSPRYKIIEKRQSVAFWCNPISGHATLYWYQQILGQGPKLLIQFQNNGVVDDSQLPKDRFSAERLKGVDSTLKIQPAKLEDSAVYLCASSCLKAWSYNEQFFGPGTRLTVL.

This clonotype was seen a few times. The chain carries TRBV12-3 or TRBV12-4 and TRBJ2-6, with TRBD1 matching 7 bases. V trimming: 3 bases; J trimming: 2 bases; junction bases outside the gene matches: 16. CDR3 length: 20 amino acids. CDR3 loop: CASSFGDRANKRPGANVLTF. CDR3 DNA sequence: TGTGCCAGCAGTTTCGGCGACAGGGCGAACAAACGACCTGGGGCCAACGTCCTGACTTTC.

This clonotype was found many times. This sequence joins TRBV7-9 and TRBJ2-3, with D tentatively TRBD2 (5 bases). This CDR3 is built from 14 residues. Germline-derived CDR1 and CDR2 are SEHNR and FQNEAQ (reference sequence). Trimming stripped 11 bases from V and 4 bases from J, with 19 bases between. The CDR3 sequence is CAGLQANHADTQYF. The CDR3 DNA is TGTGCCGGACTCCAGGCGAACCATGCAGATACGCAGTATTTT.

This clonotype was counted a few times. The chain joins TRBV29-1 to TRBJ1-2, with D possibly TRBD1 on 6 matching bases. CDR3 size: 12 residues. The germline gives CDR1 SQVTM, CDR2 ANQGSEA. V lost 7 bases, J lost 2 bases, and 11 bases lay in between. The CDR3 region is CSAVGGNYGYTF. In DNA form, the CDR3 reads TGCAGCGCCGTAGGGGGGAACTATGGCTACACCTTC.

This clonotype was picked up many times. This sequence joins TRBV7-6 and TRBJ1-5; 10 positions agree with TRBD1. The CDR3 length is 18 residues. The germline V gene encodes CDR1 SGHVS and CDR2 FNYEAQ. Trimming took 2 bases from V and 6 from J; bases not matched to a gene: 13. The CDR3 DNA sequence: TGTGCCAGCAGCTTAACTCTAAGGGGGACAGGGGTCAGTCAGCCCCAGCATTTT. Amino acids: CASSLTLRGTGVSQPQHF.

This clonotype was picked up many times. This sequence joins TRBV7-9 and TRBJ2-3, with D unresolved. Trimming removed 5 bases at V and 4 bases at J, with 10 bases between. CDR1 and CDR2 from the germline V gene are SEHNR and FQNEAQ (reference sequence). The CDR3 is 13 residues long. CDR3 in amino acids: CASSTGRADTQYF. The CDR3 bases are TGTGCCAGCAGCACGGGTCGGGCAGATACGCAGTATTTT.

This clonotype was observed at least ten times. V and J are TRBV7-2 and TRBJ1-4, with TRBD1 matching over 7 bases. CDR3 length: 13 residues. After removal of 5 bases from V and 8 bases from J, the junction contained 5 bases not matched to a gene. Per the germline V gene, CDR1 is SGHTA and CDR2 is FQGNSA. CDR3 protein: CASSMTGLEKLFF. In nucleotides, the CDR3 is TGTGCCAGCAGCATGACAGGGTTAGAAAAACTGTTTTTT.

This clonotype was seen at least ten times. This chain joins TRBV11-2 and TRBJ1-6, with a tentative D call TRBD1 (5 bases). Trimming pared 2 bases from V and 1 base from J, leaving 24 bases between. The CDR3 is 21 amino acids. CDR1 and CDR2 (germline): SGHAT, FQNNGV. The CDR3 is CASSLNDPPGRSGSYNSPLHF. The CDR3 nucleotides read TGTGCCAGCAGCTTAAATGATCCTCCGGGACGATCGGGGTCCTATAATTCACCCCTCCACTTT.

This clonotype showed up just a few times. The CDR3 loop reads CASRRRDEQFF. CDR3 coding DNA: TGTGCCAGCCGGCGTAGGGATGAGCAGTTCTTC. The V gene is TRBV28, the J gene TRBJ2-1; no clear D. Per the germline V gene, CDR1 is MDHEN and CDR2 is SYDVKM. The CDR3 is 11 amino acids. The V end was cut by 8 bases, the J end by 8 bases, with 10 bases between. Supplemented by reference TRBV28 and TRBJ2-1, the full variable domain reads DVKVTQSSRYLVKRTGEKVFLECVQDMDHENMFWYRQDPGLGLRLIYFSYDVKMKEKGDIPEGYSVSREKKERFSLILESASTNQTSMYLCASRRRDEQFFGPGTRLTVL.

This clonotype showed up just once. The chain has TRBV7-6 and TRBJ1-4, with D tentatively TRBD1 (6 bases). CDR1 and CDR2 from the germline V gene are SGHVS and FNYEAQ. Trimming shortened V by 5 bases and J by 4 bases, and 20 bases separated the two germline ends. This CDR3 contains 17 residues. The CDR3 sequence is CASSQTPGGFYNEKLFF. Written as DNA, the CDR3 is TGTGCCAGCAGCCAAACCCCGGGGGGCTTCTATAATGAAAAACTGTTTTTT.

The genes are TRBV28 and TRBJ2-7; D is unclear. CDR3 size: 15 residues. Germline lookup yields CDR1 MDHEN and CDR2 SYDVKM. With 5 bases removed from V and 5 bases from J, the gap between germline ends came to 19 bases. As DNA, the CDR3 is TGTGCCAGCAGTCCGACATTCACCTACGTCCACGAGCAGTACTTC. It encodes CASSPTFTYVHEQYF. Full variable domain (outside the CDR3, taken from reference TRBV28 and TRBJ2-7): DVKVTQSSRYLVKRTGEKVFLECVQDMDHENMFWYRQDPGLGLRLIYFSYDVKMKEKGDIPEGYSVSREKKERFSLILESASTNQTSMYLCASSPTFTYVHEQYFGPGTRLTVT.

This clonotype was observed many times. The chain combines TRBV12-3 or TRBV12-4 with TRBJ1-3; maybe TRBD1 (5 bases). The CDR3 is 14 amino acids. Between the trimmed V and J ends, which lost 7 bases and 2 bases, there was a span of 12 bases. CDR3 bases: TGTGCCAGCAACGGGGCGTCGGCTGGAAACACCATATATTTT. Encoded protein: CASNGASAGNTIYF.

With regard to this clonotype: A read error may be the cause here, since a much bigger clone is one base away. The chain carries TRBV19 and TRBJ2-2, with unresolved D. CDR1 LNHDA and CDR2 SQIVND come from the germline V gene (reference sequence). The CDR3 runs to 13 residues. V shed 5 bases and J shed 7 bases, with 11 bases lying between them. CDR3 amino acids: CASSPANDGELFF. The DNA of the CDR3 is TGTGCCAGTAGTCCCGCTAATGACGGGGAGCTGTTTTTT.

J is TRBJ2-3 and V is TRBV10-3, with TRBD1 matching 9 bases. The length of the CDR3 is 14 residues. Trimming removed 6 bases from V and 1 base from J; junction bases left unmatched: 2. The germline V gene has CDR1 ENHRY and CDR2 SYGVKD. DNA of the CDR3: TGTGCCATCAGCCGGGACAGGGGCACAGATACGCAGTATTTT. Translated: CAISRDRGTDTQYF.

This clonotype was seen repeatedly, ten times or more. The chain links TRBV6-1 to TRBJ2-7; D ambiguous. The CDR3 totals 12 residues. V lost 0 bases and J lost 7, with 7 bases in between. Looked up from germline, CDR1 is MNHNS and CDR2 is SASEGT. Written as DNA, the CDR3 is TGTGCCAGCAGTGAAGCCGGAAGAGAGCAGTACTTC. It yields the protein CASSEAGREQYF.

Worth noting for this clonotype: Just one base apart from a much larger clone, this may be a read error. This sequence joins TRBV11-1 and TRBJ1-4, with D tentatively TRBD1 (6 bases). The CDR3 is made up of 15 amino acids. CDR1 SGHAT and CDR2 FQDESV come from the germline V gene (reference sequence). With 5 bases removed from V and 7 bases from J, the gap between germline ends came to 17 bases. The CDR3 region has the DNA TGTGCCAGCAGCCCCAGCAGGGGAGTGAGTGAAAAACTGTTTTTT. Translation gives CASSPSRGVSEKLFF.

A few counts support this clonotype. This sequence joins TRBV7-2 and TRBJ2-3; weak D call: TRBD1 (6 bases). Between the trimmed V and J ends, which lost 5 bases and 2 bases, there was a span of 20 bases. Germline loops: CDR1 SGHTA, CDR2 FQGNSA. The CDR3 has 17 residues. CDR3 protein: CASSTNPTGFVTDTQYF. The CDR3 coding sequence is TGTGCCAGCAGCACCAACCCCACAGGGTTCGTCACAGATACGCAGTATTTT.

This clonotype was detected only a few times. The chain uses TRBV10-3 and TRBJ2-3, with 10 bases lining up with TRBD2. With V trimmed by 7 bases and J by 6 bases, 10 bases remained unmatched. Germline loops: CDR1 ENHRY, CDR2 SYGVKD. The CDR3 covers 15 residues. The CDR3 nucleotides are TGTGCCATCAAACAAGCGGGAGGGCCGGGGGATACGCAGTATTTT. Protein: CAIKQAGGPGDTQYF.

This clonotype has more than one count but fewer than ten. This sequence joins TRBV6-4 and TRBJ1-1; D is perhaps TRBD1 (5 bases). The germline V gene has CDR1 MRHNA and CDR2 SNTAGT. V was clipped by 4 bases and J by 1 base, with 16 bases between them. The CDR3 contains 16 residues. This CDR3 reads CASSGGGYSPNTEAFF. The CDR3 nucleotides read TGTGCCAGCAGTGGGGGGGGGTATAGTCCGAACACTGAAGCTTTCTTT.

This clonotype was picked up a small number of times. The J gene is TRBJ2-1, the V gene TRBV19, with D possibly being TRBD1 (6 bases). Per the germline V gene, CDR1 is LNHDA and CDR2 is SQIVND (reference sequence). Trimming took off 4 bases at V and 3 bases at J, with 13 bases between the two ends. The CDR3 contains 15 residues. The CDR3 region is CASSNRDNRYNEQFF. As DNA, the CDR3 is TGTGCCAGTAGTAACCGGGACAATCGCTACAATGAGCAGTTCTTC. The whole variable domain, remainder taken from reference TRBV19 and TRBJ2-1, is DGGITQSPKYLFRKEGQNVTLSCEQNLNHDAMYWYRQDPGQGLRLIYYSQIVNDFQKGDIAEGYSVSREKKESFPLTVTSAQKNPTAFYLCASSNRDNRYNEQFFGPGTRLTVL.

This rearrangement joins TRBV4-1 to TRBJ2-1; D perhaps matches TRBD2 (6 bases). Trimming shortened V by 1 base and J by 9 bases, and 10 bases separated the two germline ends. Germline assignment: CDR1 MGHRA and CDR2 YSYEKL. The CDR3 consists of 13 residues. The CDR3, as DNA: TGCGCCAGCAGCCAAGGACTAGTTGGTGAGCAGTTCTTC. Translating gives CASSQGLVGEQFF.

A few counts support this clonotype. The chain employs TRBV7-2 and TRBJ2-5; D not resolved. CDR1 and CDR2 (germline): SGHTA, FQGNSA. V shed 3 bases and J shed 5 bases, with 10 bases lying between them. The CDR3 is made up of 13 amino acids. CDR3 in DNA: TGTGCCAGCAGCTTTGGTCTAAGGGAGACCCAGTACTTC. It encodes CASSFGLRETQYF. The whole variable domain, remainder taken from reference TRBV7-2 and TRBJ2-5, is GAGVSQSPSNKVTEKGKDVELRCDPISGHTALYWYRQSLGQGLEFLIYFQGNSAPDKSGLPSDRFSAERTGGSVSTLTIQRTQQEDSAVYLCASSFGLRETQYFGPGTRLLVL.

The rearrangement links TRBV10-3 to TRBJ2-1; D gene ambiguous. Trimming stripped 8 bases from V and 6 bases from J, with 11 bases between. Germline lookup yields CDR1 ENHRY and CDR2 SYGVKD. CDR3 length equals 12 residues. This chain's CDR3 is CAIASPGNEQFF. Written as DNA, the CDR3 is TGTGCCATCGCCAGTCCCGGCAATGAGCAGTTCTTC.

This clonotype occurred a few times. The J gene is TRBJ1-1, the V gene TRBV20-1, with a possible D match to TRBD1 (5 bases). With 7 bases removed from V and 0 bases from J, the gap between germline ends came to 15 bases. CDR1 is DFQATT, CDR2 SNEGSKA, per germline (reference sequence). The CDR3 covers 14 residues. CDR3: CSVSPGGLNTEAFF. CDR3 nucleotide sequence: TGCAGTGTTTCACCCGGGGGTTTGAACACTGAAGCTTTCTTT.

The sample holds many counts of this clonotype. The J gene is TRBJ1-2, the V gene TRBV7-2; 7 nucleotides align to TRBD1. The V segment lost 5 bases and the J segment 5 bases; nucleotides outside the gene matches: 5. This CDR3 spans 13 amino acids. The germline V gene has CDR1 SGHTA and CDR2 FQGNSA. The CDR3 nucleotides read TGTGCCAGCAGCATTGACAGGGAGTATGGCTACACCTTC. This sequence encodes CASSIDREYGYTF.

This clonotype was counted at least ten times. This chain connects TRBV7-9 to TRBJ2-1, with D possibly being TRBD2 (5 bases). V was pared by 1 base and J by 7 bases, with 17 bases between. The germline V gene has CDR1 SEHNR and CDR2 FQNEAQ (reference sequence). The CDR3 loop spans 16 amino acids. CDR3 in amino acids: CASSLGRQVRENEQFF. DNA of the CDR3: TGTGCCAGCAGCTTAGGTCGTCAGGTTCGGGAAAATGAGCAGTTCTTC. Using reference TRBV7-9 and TRBJ2-1 for the parts outside the CDR3, the full variable domain is DTGVSQNPRHKITKRGQNVTFRCDPISEHNRLYWYRQTLGQGPEFLTYFQNEAQLEKSRLLSDRFSAERPKGSFSTLEIQRTEQGDSAMYLCASSLGRQVRENEQFFGPGTRLTVL.

The V and J genes are TRBV4-2 and TRBJ1-5; 8 nucleotides align to TRBD1. V was clipped by 3 bases and J by 4 bases; unmatched bases: 5. Germline V CDR1 and CDR2: LGHNA, YNFKEQ. CDR3 length equals 15 residues. CDR3 DNA sequence: TGTGCCAGCAGCCACTCCGGGACAGGAAATCAGCCCCAGCATTTT. Its translation is CASSHSGTGNQPQHF.

The chain carries TRBV6-5 and TRBJ1-2, with D perhaps matching TRBD1 (5 bases). The V and J ends lost 7 bases and 2 bases respectively, with 11 bases between them. The CDR3 is made up of 13 amino acids. CDR1 MNHEY and CDR2 SVGAGI come from the germline V gene. The chain's CDR3 is CASTRGGNYGYTF. The CDR3 nucleotides are TGTGCCAGCACCCGGGGGGGGAACTATGGCTACACCTTC.